Listed below are T cell receptor beta chains from one sample, sequenced in a study of shared clonotypes between healthy human individuals. The table came from immunoSEQ multiplex PCR; TCRdb's copy has only in-frame clones and leaves some out. The repertoire holds 95,000 to 120,000 clones, with about 71% as singletons. Sequenced input: memory CD8+ T cells sorted from blood. The receptor source for this set is a woman in her twenties or thirties in good health. The CDR3 runs from the conserved cysteine through the conserved F or W. Fields, in order: D gene, J gene, clone size, V gene, CDR3 protein, CDR3 DNA. A D gene is named only where the DNA matches it firmly. Clone size is not always given. Where it is, it says once, few, many or a class for expanded clones.

D: -
J: TRBJ1-1
size: -
V: TRBV7-9
CDR3: CASSLVRSEDTEAFF
DNA: TGTGCCAGCAGCTTAGTAAGGTCAGAGGACACTGAAGCTTTCTTT

D: -
J: TRBJ1-5
size: -
V: TRBV27
CDR3: CASGFSPQHF
DNA: TGTGCCAGCGGATTCTCTCCCCAGCATTTT

D: -
J: TRBJ2-6
size: -
V: TRBV4-2
CDR3: CASSQEPNSGANVLTF
DNA: TGTGCCAGCAGCCAGGAGCCAAACTCTGGGGCCAACGTCCTGACTTTC

D: -
J: TRBJ2-2
size: -
V: TRBV30
CDR3: CAWGRSSGRNTGELFF
DNA: TGTGCCTGGGGACGTAGTTCGGGGAGGAACACCGGGGAGCTGTTTTTT

D: -
J: TRBJ2-7
size: -
V: TRBV7-6
CDR3: CASSQGDLPVYEQYF
DNA: TGTGCCAGCAGCCAAGGAGATCTGCCCGTCTACGAGCAGTACTTC

D: TRBD2
J: TRBJ2-7
size: -
V: TRBV6-1
CDR3: CAVQISGKGYEQYF
DNA: TGTGCCGTTCAAATTAGCGGGAAGGGCTACGAGCAGTACTTC

D: TRBD2
J: TRBJ2-1
size: -
V: TRBV30
CDR3: CASAGGYNEQFF
DNA: TGTGCCTCGGCGGGGGGATACAATGAGCAGTTCTTC

D: -
J: TRBJ2-5
size: once
V: TRBV4-1
CDR3: CASSRVGGEQYF
DNA: TGCGCCAGCAGCCGGGTAGGTGGGGAGCAGTACTTC

D: TRBD2
J: TRBJ2-1
size: -
V: TRBV6-4
CDR3: CASSAGTSGLDEQFF
DNA: TGTGCCAGCAGTGCCGGGACTAGCGGGTTAGATGAGCAGTTCTTC

D: -
J: TRBJ2-7
size: -
V: TRBV9
CDR3: CASSVMGTPIYEQYF
DNA: TGTGCCAGCAGCGTAATGGGTACCCCTATCTACGAGCAGTACTTC

D: -
J: TRBJ2-2
size: few
V: TRBV5-1
CDR3: CASKSGAGELFF
DNA: TGCGCCAGCAAGTCGGGAGCCGGGGAGCTGTTTTTT

D: TRBD2
J: TRBJ2-2
size: -
V: TRBV4-1
CDR3: CASSHGGRGTGELFF
DNA: TGCGCCAGCAGCCACGGCGGGAGGGGCACCGGGGAGCTGTTTTTT

D: -
J: TRBJ1-5
size: -
V: TRBV5-4
CDR3: CASSTDGNQPQHF
DNA: TGTGCCAGCAGCACGGACGGGAATCAGCCCCAGCATTTT

D: -
J: TRBJ2-7
size: few
V: TRBV13
CDR3: CASSLEGGNFEQYF
DNA: TGTGCCAGCAGCCTAGAAGGGGGGAACTTCGAGCAGTACTTC

D: -
J: TRBJ2-6
size: -
V: TRBV4-2
CDR3: CASSPGSTGANVLTF
DNA: TGTGCCAGCAGCCCGGGCAGTACTGGGGCCAACGTCCTGACTTTC

D: TRBD1
J: TRBJ1-2
size: -
V: TRBV27
CDR3: CASKGQGWSDYGYTF
DNA: TGTGCCAGCAAGGGACAGGGTTGGTCGGACTATGGCTACACCTTC

D: TRBD1
J: TRBJ2-7
size: once
V: TRBV9
CDR3: CASSAAGQGYEQYF
DNA: TGTGCCAGCAGCGCTGCGGGACAGGGCTACGAGCAGTACTTC

D: -
J: TRBJ2-1
size: -
V: TRBV28
CDR3: CASSRGTHNEQFF
DNA: TGTGCCAGCAGCCGGGGGACCCACAATGAGCAGTTCTTC

D: -
J: TRBJ1-4
size: few
V: TRBV9
CDR3: CASSVEGTNYEKLFF
DNA: TGTGCCAGCAGCGTAGAGGGCACCAATTATGAAAAACTGTTTTTT

D: TRBD2
J: TRBJ2-7
size: -
V: TRBV16
CDR3: CASSLGTTSSYEQYF
DNA: TGTGCCAGCAGCCTTGGGACTACCAGCTCCTACGAGCAGTACTTC

D: TRBD2
J: TRBJ2-7
size: -
V: TRBV11-2
CDR3: CASSTGTSGSLYEQYF
DNA: TGTGCCAGCAGCACGGGGACTAGCGGGAGTCTCTACGAGCAGTACTTC

D: TRBD1
J: TRBJ1-4
size: many
V: TRBV15
CDR3: CATSRTGITNEKLFF
DNA: TGTGCCACCAGCAGGACAGGGATTACTAATGAAAAACTGTTTTTT

D: -
J: TRBJ1-1
size: few
V: TRBV13
CDR3: CASSLSQINTEAFF
DNA: TGTGCCAGCAGCTTATCACAGATTAACACTGAAGCTTTCTTT

D: -
J: TRBJ2-3
size: -
V: TRBV7-9
CDR3: CASSWEYSDTQYF
DNA: TGTGCCAGCAGCTGGGAGTACTCAGATACGCAGTATTTT

D: TRBD2
J: TRBJ2-7
size: -
V: TRBV19
CDR3: CASSDMGGSGEQYF
DNA: TGTGCCAGTAGCGATATGGGCGGGAGCGGCGAGCAGTACTTC

D: TRBD2
J: TRBJ2-2
size: -
V: TRBV7-2
CDR3: CASRPPASGGSGTGELFF
DNA: TGTGCCAGCAGACCACCCGCGTCCGGGGGGTCGGGCACCGGGGAGCTGTTTTTT

D: TRBD2
J: TRBJ2-7
size: -
V: TRBV28
CDR3: CASTAVVSSGTNYEQYF
DNA: TGTGCCAGCACCGCCGTCGTCAGTAGCGGGACAAACTACGAGCAGTACTTC